Listed below are T cell receptor beta chains from one sample, sequenced in a study of cytomegalovirus exposure and HLA in healthy donors. Method: immunoSEQ multiplex PCR; TCRdb's copy keeps in-frame clones and lacks some. The repertoire holds some 50,000 clones, with approximately 93% as singletons. The sequencing input was PBMCs. The receptors stem from a woman aged 18-29 years in good health and CMV-seronegative. CDR3s include the opening cysteine and the closing phenylalanine or tryptophan. Fields, in order: clone size, J gene, V gene, D gene, CDR3 protein, CDR3 DNA. D genes are given only for firm matches. Clone size is not always given. Where it is, it says once, few, many or a class for expanded clones.

>-|TRBJ1-4|TRBV5-8|-
CASSRSGSTNEKLFF
TGTGCCAGCAGCCGGTCAGGATCAACTAATGAAAAACTGTTTTTT
>-|TRBJ1-5|TRBV19|TRBD1
CASSNRTGRIHTTNQPQHF
TGTGCCAGTAGTAATCGGACAGGGCGGATTCATACTACCAATCAGCCCCAGCATTTT
>-|TRBJ2-1|TRBV4-2|-
CASSQDLRGNEQFF
TGTGCCAGCAGCCAAGACCTACGGGGAAATGAGCAGTTCTTC
>once|TRBJ2-1|TRBV6-6|-
CASSYEAGGRDEQFF
TGTGCCAGCAGTTACGAGGCAGGAGGAAGGGATGAGCAGTTCTTC
>-|TRBJ1-2|TRBV7-6|-
CASSLVTRAPSNYGYTF
TGTGCCAGCAGCTTAGTTACCAGGGCCCCATCTAACTATGGCTACACCTTC
>-|TRBJ2-6|TRBV2|TRBD1
CASSDGQGSLSGANVLTF
TGTGCCAGCAGTGACGGACAGGGGTCCCTCTCTGGGGCCAACGTCCTGACTTTC
>-|TRBJ2-1|TRBV7-2|-
CASSPDWSVVPKFF
TGTGCCAGCAGCCCCGACTGGTCGGTCGTACCCAAGTTCTTC
>-|TRBJ1-1|TRBV10-3|TRBD1
CAISGRDREAFF
TGTGCCATCAGTGGGAGGGACAGGGAAGCTTTCTTT
>-|TRBJ2-5|TRBV5-4|TRBD1
CASSRLGQEETQYF
TGTGCCAGCAGCCGCTTGGGACAGGAAGAGACCCAGTACTTC
>-|TRBJ2-7|TRBV2|-
CATSPGELSEQYF
TGTGCCACATCCCCCGGGGAATTAAGCGAGCAGTACTTC
>-|TRBJ2-1|TRBV6-5|-
CASSSSGHYYNEQFF
TGTGCCAGCAGTTCCTCGGGCCATTATTATAATGAGCAGTTCTTC
>once|TRBJ2-3|TRBV6-5|-
CASSYASGTDTQYF
TGTGCCAGCAGTTACGCCAGCGGGACAGATACGCAGTATTTT
>-|TRBJ2-7|TRBV7-2|-
CASSFLQGTYEQYF
TGTGCCAGCAGCTTCCTCCAGGGGACCTACGAGCAGTACTTC
>-|TRBJ1-1|TRBV7-9|TRBD1
CASSLVEGQGAFF
TGTGCCAGCAGCTTAGTGGAGGGACAGGGAGCTTTCTTT